The 29 T cell receptor beta chains given below trace back to one sample, sequenced in a study of shared clonotypes between healthy human individuals. Libraries were prepared by immunoSEQ multiplex PCR; TCRdb keeps only in-frame clonotypes and omits some of them. The table includes about 2,500,000 clones, about 92% detected once. Sequencing input: naive CD4+ T cells sorted from blood. Stated subset: CD45RA+ positively selected. The receptor source for this set is a man younger than 30 in good health.

Points on this clone: Different DNA sequences within this sample yield the same CDR3. The CDR3 bases are TGCGCCAGCAGCCTCCGGACCAACACCGGGGAGCTGTTTTTT. This codes for CASSLRTNTGELFF. The V and J genes are TRBV5-1 and TRBJ2-2; the D is unclear. Trimming removed 4 bases from V and 2 bases from J, with 9 bases in between. Germline V gene sequence: CDR1 SGHRS, CDR2 YFSETQ. The CDR3 is 14 amino acids. Variable domain in full (rest from reference TRBV5-1 and TRBJ2-2): KAGVTQTPRYLIKTRGQQVTLSCSPISGHRSVSWYQQTPGQGLQFLFEYFSETQRNKGNFPGRFSGRQFSNSRSEMNVSTLELGDSALYLCASSLRTNTGELFFGEGSRLTVL.

The chain employs TRBV5-6 and TRBJ2-7; TRBD2 might be the D (6 bases). Germline V gene sequence: CDR1 SGHDT, CDR2 YYEEEE. This CDR3 has 12 residues. V lost 5 bases, J lost 1 base, and 7 bases lay in between. The CDR3 here is CASRGGSYEQYF. The CDR3 DNA follows: TGTGCCAGCAGGGGGGGTTCCTACGAGCAGTACTTC.

The chain is built from TRBV2 and TRBJ2-2; TRBD2 matches 10 bases. There are 15 residues in the CDR3. Germline CDR1 reads SNHLY; CDR2 reads FYNNEI. The V segment lost 11 bases and the J segment 3 bases; nucleotides outside the gene matches: 9. The CDR3 protein is CADSLAGGYTGELFF. In DNA, the CDR3 is TGTGCCGACAGCTTAGCGGGGGGCTACACCGGGGAGCTGTTTTTT.

The chain carries TRBV5-6 and TRBJ2-7; D gene ambiguous. The CDR3 spans 14 residues. The germline CDR1 and CDR2 sequences are SGHDT and YYEEEE. The V end was cut by 4 bases, the J end by 5 bases, with 16 bases between. DNA of the CDR3: TGTGCCAGCAGCCTACAGCTCCCTTCTGACGAGCAGTACTTC. Translated, it gives CASSLQLPSDEQYF.

The V call is TRBV23-1, the J call TRBJ2-5; 7 bases fit TRBD2. TRBV23-1 belongs to the ORF category, with a function that is uncertain. V was pared by 7 bases and J by 2 bases, with 10 bases of the junction left unmatched. This CDR3 contains 15 residues. The CDR3 region is CASTLKGTIQETQYF. The DNA of the CDR3 is TGCGCCAGCACTCTTAAGGGGACTATACAAGAGACCCAGTACTTC.

V gene TRBV14 combines with J gene TRBJ2-7, with 8 nucleotides matching TRBD1. The CDR3 has 16 residues. CDR1 is SGHDN and CDR2 is FVKESK in the germline V gene. With V trimmed by 2 bases and J by 3 bases, 9 bases remained unmatched. This CDR3 reads CASSQRLGQAFYEQYF. In DNA, the CDR3 is TGTGCCAGCAGCCAACGTTTGGGACAGGCCTTCTACGAGCAGTACTTC.

This chain joins TRBV15 and TRBJ1-1, with a possible D match to TRBD1 (6 bases). From germline, CDR1 is LNHNV and CDR2 YYDKDF (reference sequence). Trimming shortened V by 0 bases and J by 6 bases, and 11 bases separated the two germline ends. The CDR3 spans 14 residues. CDR3: CATSRDHGGPEAFF. As DNA, the CDR3 is TGTGCCACCAGCAGAGATCACGGGGGGCCTGAAGCTTTCTTT.

V and J are TRBV4-3 and TRBJ1-2, with D perhaps matching TRBD1 (6 bases). This CDR3 contains 14 residues. The germline V and J ends were trimmed by 5 bases and 4 bases, with 14 bases remaining between them. The V gene's germline CDR1 is LGHNA and CDR2 YSLEER. CDR3 region: CASSAGQSVYGYTF. DNA for the CDR3: TGCGCCAGCAGCGCCGGACAGTCGGTCTATGGCTACACCTTC.

The CDR3 is CASSLVGGANYGYTF. The CDR3, as DNA: TGTGCCAGCAGCTTAGTGGGGGGAGCTAACTATGGCTACACCTTC. The chain joins TRBV7-2 to TRBJ1-2; D is perhaps TRBD1 (5 bases). V was clipped by 1 base and J by 0 bases, with 9 bases between them. In germline, CDR1 is SGHTA, CDR2 FQGNSA. This CDR3 is 15 amino acids long.

V and J are TRBV5-1 and TRBJ1-4, with TRBD1 matching 8 bases. In germline, CDR1 is SGHRS, CDR2 YFSETQ. The V and J ends lost 3 bases and 7 bases, in that order; junction bases with no gene match: 11. CDR3 length: 16 residues. The CDR3 nucleotides read TGCGCCAGCAGCTACGGACAGGGACAAGCAGGTGAAAAACTGTTTTTT. Protein: CASSYGQGQAGEKLFF. Variable domain in full (rest from reference TRBV5-1 and TRBJ1-4): KAGVTQTPRYLIKTRGQQVTLSCSPISGHRSVSWYQQTPGQGLQFLFEYFSETQRNKGNFPGRFSGRQFSNSRSEMNVSTLELGDSALYLCASSYGQGQAGEKLFFGSGTQLSVL.

CDR3 nucleotides: TGCGCCAGCAGCCAAGATCGGACAGGGGCCGGGAGGGGTGGACACAATACGCAGTATTTT. Its protein is CASSQDRTGAGRGGHNTQYF. The V gene is TRBV4-1, the J gene TRBJ2-3; TRBD1 is a possible D gene (9 bases). The CDR3 is 20 residues long. Germline loops: CDR1 MGHRA, CDR2 YSYEKL. Deletions cut 0 bases from V and 7 bases from J, with 29 bases between.

Comment on this clone: A much larger clone sits a single nucleotide away, making a read error possible. The chain employs TRBV7-3 and TRBJ1-5; D remains ambiguous. The CDR3 is 13 residues long. Between the trimmed V and J ends, which lost 5 bases and 0 bases, there was a span of 5 bases. Germline values: CDR1 SGHTA, CDR2 FQGTGA. The CDR3 DNA follows: TGTGCCAGCAGCATGGATAGCAATCAGCCCCAGCATTTT. The encoded protein is CASSMDSNQPQHF.

This sequence joins TRBV2 and TRBJ2-7; 9 nucleotides match TRBD1. V trimming: 8 bases; J trimming: 2 bases; junction bases outside the gene matches: 13. The CDR3 loop spans 16 amino acids. Germline CDR1 SNHLY, CDR2 FYNNEI. The CDR3 DNA is TGTGCCAGCGGATTCGCCGGGACAGGGACGACCTACGAGCAGTACTTC. Translated: CASGFAGTGTTYEQYF. The full variable domain, in which reference TRBV2 and TRBJ2-7 provide the parts outside the CDR3, is EPEVTQTPSHQVTQMGQEVILRCVPISNHLYFYWYRQILGQKVEFLVSFYNNEISEKSEIFDDQFSVERPDGSNFTLKIRSTKLEDSAMYFCASGFAGTGTTYEQYFGPGTRLTVT.

V is TRBV27 and J is TRBJ1-4, with D uncertain. The CDR3 is made up of 15 amino acids. V lost 4 bases and J lost 8, with 17 bases in between. In germline, CDR1 is MNHEY, CDR2 SMNVEV (reference sequence). DNA for the CDR3: TGTGCCAGCAGTTCCCTGGAGTCGGGAATAGAAAAACTGTTTTTT. It is translated as CASSSLESGIEKLFF. Looking up the rest from reference TRBV27 and TRBJ1-4 gives the full variable domain: EAQVTQNPRYLITVTGKKLTVTCSQNMNHEYMSWYRQDPGLGLRQIYYSMNVEVTDKGDVPEGYKVSRKEKRNFPLILESPSPNQTSLYFCASSSLESGIEKLFFGSGTQLSVL.

CDR3 amino acids: CASSQTGKDPRLTIYNEQFF. In DNA form, the CDR3 reads TGTGCCAGCAGCCAGACAGGGAAGGATCCTAGACTTACTATATACAATGAGCAGTTCTTC. V usage is TRBV5-4 and J usage is TRBJ2-1; TRBD1 agrees at 7 bases. Germline-derived CDR1 and CDR2 are SGHNT and YYREEE (reference sequence). This CDR3 comprises 20 residues. The ends lost 4 bases at V and 4 bases at J; junction bases unmatched: 23.

The chain is built from TRBV28 and TRBJ1-1; D gene uncertain. The CDR3 length is 12 residues. Germline V gene data show CDR1 as MDHEN and CDR2 as SYDVKM. The germline V and J ends were trimmed by 5 bases and 11 bases, with 15 bases remaining between them. The CDR3 sequence: CASSPLGLWAFF. The CDR3 nucleotides are TGTGCCAGCAGTCCCTTGGGTCTTTGGGCTTTCTTT.

The chain combines TRBV4-1 with TRBJ2-5; D remains ambiguous. The germline V and J ends were trimmed by 2 bases and 0 bases, with 10 bases remaining between them. The CDR3 length is 15 residues. Germline V lookup: CDR1 MGHRA, CDR2 YSYEKL. CDR3 protein: CASSQSGVYQETQYF. CDR3 sequence (DNA): TGCGCCAGCAGCCAAAGTGGTGTGTACCAAGAGACCCAGTACTTC.

The rearrangement joins TRBV29-1 to TRBJ2-5; 10 positions match TRBD1. The V and J ends lost 4 bases and 5 bases, in that order; junction bases with no gene match: 10. Germline V gives CDR1 SQVTM, CDR2 ANQGSEA. The CDR3 contains 15 residues. CDR3 coding DNA: TGCAGCGTTGTGCCGGGACAGGGGTACGGGGAGACCCAGTACTTC. Translated, it gives CSVVPGQGYGETQYF.

This clone was recorded only once. The chain uses TRBV12-5 and TRBJ1-5, with D possibly being TRBD1 (5 bases). CDR3 length: 18 residues. Deletions cut 0 bases from V and 0 bases from J, with 15 bases between. Germline V lookup: CDR1 LGHNT, CDR2 FRNRAP. The CDR3 coding sequence is TGTGCTAGTGGTTTGGTCCCCCCCCAGGGAGATAGCAATCAGCCCCAGCATTTT. It specifies CASGLVPPQGDSNQPQHF.

The chain carries TRBV19 and TRBJ2-6; 10 nucleotides agree with TRBD1. Unmatched junction bases numbered 2, after V lost 4 bases and J lost 2 bases. CDR1 and CDR2 (germline): LNHDA, SQIVND (reference sequence). The CDR3 covers 16 residues. The CDR3: CASSTGTGAGANVLTF. The CDR3 DNA follows: TGTGCCAGTAGTACAGGGACAGGGGCTGGGGCCAACGTCCTGACTTTC.

CDR3 residues: CVGASSYEQYF. The CDR3 bases are TGTGTAGGGGCCAGCTCCTACGAGCAGTACTTC. The V gene is TRBV30, the J gene TRBJ2-7; a weak D match, TRBD1 (5 bases). Looked up from germline, CDR1 is GTSNPN and CDR2 is SVGIG (reference sequence). The CDR3 extends over 11 amino acids.

Comment on this clone: In the same sample, other DNA sequences code for this CDR3. This chain links TRBV2 with TRBJ2-7; D gene unclear. Germline assignment: CDR1 SNHLY and CDR2 FYNNEI. V dropped 1 base and J dropped 4 bases, with 5 bases sitting between them. The CDR3 has 12 amino acids. In DNA, the CDR3 is TGTGCCAGCAGTGAAGTAGGATACGAGCAGTACTTC. This encodes CASSEVGYEQYF.

The chain uses TRBV4-3 and TRBJ1-5; unclear D gene. Trimming removed 0 bases at V and 3 bases at J, with 6 bases between. Germline V gives CDR1 LGHNA, CDR2 YSLEER. CDR3 length: 14 amino acids. The CDR3 DNA is TGCGCCAGCAGCCAAGACAGTTCCAATCAGCCCCAGCATTTT. This sequence encodes CASSQDSSNQPQHF.

This chain connects TRBV12-5 to TRBJ2-1; either TRBD1 or TRBD2 may supply D (6 bases each). The V end lost 0 bases, the J end lost 6 bases, and 15 bases lay between the germline ends. CDR3 length equals 16 residues. Per germline, CDR1 LGHNT and CDR2 FRNRAP. CDR3 bases: TGTGCTAGTGGTTTGGTACTCGGAGGGGGGCCCAATGAGCAGTTCTTC. Translated: CASGLVLGGGPNEQFF.

This clone showed up just a few times. The chain joins TRBV18 to TRBJ1-2; 8 bases are a match to TRBD1. The germline V gene encodes CDR1 KGHSH and CDR2 LQKENI. After removal of 4 bases from V and 3 bases from J, the junction contained 4 bases not matched to a gene. The CDR3 extends over 14 amino acids. CDR3 in DNA: TGTGCCAGCTCACAGACGACAGGGGACTATGGCTACACCTTC. Amino acids: CASSQTTGDYGYTF.

The genes are TRBV6-6 and TRBJ2-7; a weak D match, TRBD1 (6 bases). The CDR3 totals 15 residues. V was cut by 2 bases and J by 5 bases, with 16 bases left in between. CDR1 is MNHNY, CDR2 SVGAGI, per germline (reference sequence). Written as DNA, the CDR3 is TGTGCCAGCAGTTACGGGCCAGGGGCAGGCCACGAGCAGTACTTC. Its translation: CASSYGPGAGHEQYF.

This chain joins TRBV7-6 and TRBJ2-5; 10 bases match TRBD2. The CDR3 is 15 residues long. The junction had 6 bases not matched to a gene; V was cut back by 6 bases and J by 2 bases. The germline CDR1 and CDR2 sequences are SGHVS and FNYEAQ. Here the CDR3 DNA reads TGTGCCAGCAGTCTAGGACTAGCGGCACAAGAGACCCAGTACTTC. This encodes CASSLGLAAQETQYF.

This clone was detected only once. This chain's CDR3 is CASSVDKTKQFF. The CDR3 DNA reads as TGTGCCAGCAGTGTGGACAAAACAAAGCAGTTCTTC. This chain joins TRBV6-1 and TRBJ2-1; weak D call: TRBD1 (5 bases). Looked up from germline, CDR1 is MNHNS and CDR2 is SASEGT. The CDR3 has 12 amino acids. Between the trimmed V and J ends, which lost 4 bases and 11 bases, there was a span of 12 bases.

The DNA of the CDR3 is TGTGCCAGCACCACTGCCTGGGGGTATAATTCACCCCTCCACTTT. Protein: CASTTAWGYNSPLHF. The chain has TRBV6-5 and TRBJ1-6; TRBD1 might be the D (5 bases). The CDR3 sequence is 15 residues long. V was pared by 7 bases and J by 4 bases, with 14 bases between. Germline CDR1 and CDR2: MNHEY and SVGAGI.